This entry lists 26 T cell receptor beta chains sequenced from one sample in a study of blood T cell repertoires in COVID-19. Sequencing used immunoSEQ multiplex PCR; TCRdb keeps in-frame clones, though not all of them. Of approximately 100,000 clones listed, approximately 82% are singletons. The sequenced sample was peripheral blood. The receptors stem from a man in his sixties or seventies with acute or convalescent COVID-19.

The chain carries TRBV5-1 and TRBJ2-1; TRBD2 matches at 8 bases. The J segment lost 6 bases and the V segment lost 1 base, leaving 6 bases of the junction unmatched. The CDR3 loop spans 15 amino acids. Looked up from germline, CDR1 is SGHRS and CDR2 is YFSETQ. CDR3 region: CASSLLSGGGNEQFF. The DNA for the CDR3 is TGCGCCAGCAGCTTGTTGTCGGGAGGGGGCAATGAGCAGTTCTTC.

The genes are TRBV6-2 or TRBV6-3 and TRBJ2-5; 9 nucleotides align to TRBD2. V lost 3 bases to trimming and J lost 5 bases; unmatched junction nucleotides: 10. The CDR3 consists of 16 residues. CDR1 is MNHEY and CDR2 is SVGEGT in the germline V gene. This CDR3 is CASSYSPGLADETQYF. In DNA form, the CDR3 reads TGTGCCAGCAGTTATTCGCCGGGACTAGCAGATGAGACCCAGTACTTC.

This chain joins TRBV5-6 and TRBJ2-2, with a tentative D call TRBD1 (6 bases). Germline loops: CDR1 SGHDT, CDR2 YYEEEE. This CDR3 is built from 15 residues. Trimming removed 4 bases from V and 4 bases from J, with 14 bases in between. In DNA, the CDR3 is TGTGCCAGCAGCCCTCTTACAGGGACCACCGGGGAGCTGTTTTTT. This codes for CASSPLTGTTGELFF.

This clone was observed once. The rearrangement joins TRBV6-5 to TRBJ2-5; TRBD2 matches 14 bases. Per the germline V gene, CDR1 is MNHEY and CDR2 is SVGAGI. J lost 2 bases, V lost 5 bases, and 1 base had no gene match. The CDR3 spans 15 residues. CDR3 DNA: TGTGCCAGCAGTAGACTAGCGGGGGGGCAAGAGACCCAGTACTTC. This gives the protein CASSRLAGGQETQYF.

The J gene is TRBJ2-7, the V gene TRBV21-1; no DNA check was done on the table's D call, TRBD2. TRBV21-1 is labeled a pseudogene. The CDR3 runs to 12 residues. For the CDR3, the DNA is TGTGCCAGCCCGACTAGTTTGAACGAGCAGTACTTC. This gives the protein CASPTSLNEQYF.

This rearrangement joins TRBV5-1 to TRBJ2-5; 7 bases map to TRBD1. The CDR3 is made up of 17 amino acids. V was clipped by 3 bases and J by 5 bases; unmatched bases: 16. The germline V gene encodes CDR1 SGHRS and CDR2 YFSETQ. The CDR3 DNA reads TGCGCCAGCAGCTCGTTCGGGACAGCGCACCTGGGGGAGACCCAGTACTTC. Translation gives CASSSFGTAHLGETQYF.

The chain employs TRBV6-1 and TRBJ2-3, with no clear D. Trimming left V 1 base short and J 6 bases short, with 14 bases between. This CDR3 has 15 residues. Germline V gene data show CDR1 as MNHNS and CDR2 as SASEGT. The chain's CDR3 is CASSEVALAVDTQYF. CDR3 in DNA: TGTGCCAGCAGTGAAGTGGCTTTGGCTGTTGATACGCAGTATTTT.

The J gene is TRBJ2-1, the V gene TRBV19; 9 nucleotides line up with TRBD2. CDR1 is LNHDA and CDR2 is SQIVND in the germline V gene (reference sequence). The CDR3 runs 16 residues. V was clipped by 5 bases and J by 3 bases; unmatched bases: 8. CDR3 sequence: CASSAVSGGFYNEQFF. CDR3 sequence (DNA): TGTGCCAGTAGTGCCGTTAGCGGGGGATTCTACAATGAGCAGTTCTTC.

This CDR3 reads CASSLTSGFYNEQFF. The CDR3 DNA reads as TGTGCCAGCAGTTTGACTAGCGGTTTTTACAATGAGCAGTTCTTC. The chain links TRBV28 to TRBJ2-1; 9 positions match TRBD2. The junction had 4 bases not matched to a gene; V was cut back by 3 bases and J by 4 bases. The CDR3 sequence is 15 residues long. Germline V lookup: CDR1 MDHEN, CDR2 SYDVKM.

The chain carries TRBV6-6 and TRBJ2-1; D is unresolved. V lost 9 bases and J lost 10, with 13 bases in between. Germline V lookup: CDR1 MNHNY, CDR2 SVGAGI (reference sequence). CDR3 length: 11 amino acids. The CDR3 coding sequence is TGTGCCAGTAAAATAAATGTGGAGCAGTTCTTC. Its protein is CASKINVEQFF.

The CDR3 region has the DNA TGCGCCAGCAGCTTGGCCTTGACTAGTCGGGATCAGGCCGGGGAGCTGTTTTTT. Residues: CASSLALTSRDQAGELFF. The V call is TRBV5-1, the J call TRBJ2-2; D possibly corresponds to TRBD2 (6 bases). Trimming shortened V by 0 bases and J by 6 bases, and 21 bases separated the two germline ends. The CDR3 is 18 residues long. Germline loops: CDR1 SGHRS, CDR2 YFSETQ.

This clone has only a few counts. The V gene is TRBV9, the J gene TRBJ2-1; 9 bases align to TRBD2. This CDR3 has 16 amino acids. Trimming removed 4 bases from V and 9 bases from J; junction bases left unmatched: 14. Germline V gene sequence: CDR1 SGDLS, CDR2 YYNGEE. The CDR3 sequence: CASSPRSSGIVSEQFF. CDR3 nucleotide sequence: TGTGCCAGCAGCCCGAGATCTAGCGGGATTGTCAGTGAGCAGTTCTTC.

The chain links TRBV7-2 to TRBJ2-1, with 8 bases fitting TRBD2. The CDR3 spans 14 residues. V was pared by 5 bases and J by 6 bases, with 6 bases of the junction left unmatched. Germline V lookup: CDR1 SGHTA, CDR2 FQGNSA. The CDR3 is CASSTGLAGNEQFF. The DNA of the CDR3 is TGTGCCAGCAGCACTGGACTAGCAGGCAATGAGCAGTTCTTC.

This CDR3 is CASSPTGLGSGNTIYF. For the CDR3, the DNA is TGTGCCAGCAGCCCAACAGGGTTAGGCTCTGGAAACACCATATATTTT. The chain is built from TRBV7-8 and TRBJ1-3, with TRBD1 as a possible D gene (6 bases). This CDR3 is built from 16 residues. Germline-derived CDR1 and CDR2 are SGHVS and FQNEAQ. The V end lost 5 bases, the J end lost 0 bases, and 14 bases lay between the germline ends. Filled out from reference TRBV7-8 and TRBJ1-3, the complete variable domain reads GAGVSQSPRYKVAKRGQDVALRCDPISGHVSLFWYQQALGQGPEFLTYFQNEAQLDKSGLPSDRFFAERPEGSVSTLKIQRTQQEDSAVYLCASSPTGLGSGNTIYFGEGSWLTVV.

The chain uses TRBV4-1 and TRBJ2-3, with 10 bases aligning to TRBD2. The CDR3 loop spans 19 amino acids. The junction had 14 bases not matched to a gene; V was cut back by 0 bases and J by 5 bases. The germline V gene has CDR1 MGHRA and CDR2 YSYEKL. The CDR3 is CASSQDRPGSGRAVDTQYF. The CDR3 DNA follows: TGCGCCAGCAGCCAAGATAGACCGGGAAGCGGGAGGGCCGTAGATACGCAGTATTTT.

The chain couples TRBV19 to TRBJ1-2; a possible D gene is TRBD1 (6 bases). Trimming shortened V by 3 bases and J by 6 bases, and 11 bases separated the two germline ends. This CDR3 spans 13 amino acids. Per germline, CDR1 LNHDA and CDR2 SQIVND (reference sequence). The DNA for the CDR3 is TGTGCCAGTAGTATTACAGGGAGGGATGGCTACACCTTC. Its protein product is CASSITGRDGYTF.

This clone has only a few counts. The chain recombines TRBV5-6 with TRBJ1-2; TRBD1 agrees at 8 bases. V was pared by 1 base and J by 6 bases, with 5 bases of the junction left unmatched. The CDR3 is 14 amino acids. Germline assignment: CDR1 SGHDT and CDR2 YYEEEE. The CDR3 loop reads CASSLWTGPNGYTF. The CDR3 nucleotides are TGTGCCAGCAGCTTGTGGACAGGGCCCAATGGCTACACCTTC.

With regard to this clone: This sample also contains other DNA sequences that code for the same CDR3. V is TRBV5-5 and J is TRBJ1-2; 7 bases line up with TRBD1. This CDR3 spans 13 amino acids. Trimming took 4 bases from V and 5 from J; bases not matched to a gene: 5. CDR1 and CDR2 (germline): SGHKS, YYEKEE (reference sequence). The CDR3 here is CASSVQGDYGYTF. CDR3 sequence (DNA): TGTGCCAGCAGCGTCCAGGGGGATTATGGCTACACCTTC.

As for this clone: This sample also contains other DNA sequences that code for the same CDR3. The CDR3 DNA follows: TGTGCCAGCTCACCACGACAGTACAATGAGCAGTTCTTC. It translates to CASSPRQYNEQFF. The chain uses TRBV18 and TRBJ2-1; perhaps TRBD1 as D (5 bases). From germline, CDR1 is KGHSH and CDR2 LQKENI. This CDR3 spans 13 amino acids. The V and J ends lost 1 base and 4 bases respectively, with 5 bases between them.

V and J are TRBV7-9 and TRBJ1-6; 8 bases map to TRBD1. J lost 10 bases, V lost 6 bases, and 8 bases had no gene match. This CDR3 has 14 amino acids. Germline lookup yields CDR1 SEHNR and CDR2 FQNEAQ (reference sequence). CDR3 sequence reads: CASSLTGGGSPLHF. Here the CDR3 DNA reads TGTGCCAGCAGTCTTACAGGGGGAGGATCACCCCTCCACTTT.

This clone is a singleton in its sample. In DNA form, the CDR3 reads TGTGCCAGCTCACCAGAGGGAGACGAGCAGTACTTC. Its protein product is CASSPEGDEQYF. The chain joins TRBV18 to TRBJ2-7; D is perhaps TRBD2 (5 bases). V was shortened by 2 bases and J by 5 bases, with 7 bases between the two germline ends. The CDR3 runs to 12 residues. CDR1 and CDR2 from the germline V gene are KGHSH and LQKENI.

The rearrangement links TRBV24-1 to TRBJ2-1; TRBD1 aligns across 10 bases. V gave up 4 bases and J gave up 4 bases; unmatched junction bases: 3. The CDR3 length is 15 residues. The V gene's germline CDR1 is KGHDR and CDR2 SFDVKD. The CDR3 DNA sequence: TGTGCCACCAGTGACCGGACAGGGGGTTACAATGAGCAGTTCTTC. Protein sequence: CATSDRTGGYNEQFF.

The gene calls are TRBV7-3 and TRBJ1-5; the D gene is possibly TRBD1 (6 bases). This CDR3 is 13 amino acids long. In germline, CDR1 is SGHTA, CDR2 FQGTGA. The V and J ends lost 5 bases and 7 bases respectively, with 12 bases between them. The CDR3 here is CASSQGPEQPQHF. The DNA for the CDR3 is TGTGCCAGCAGCCAGGGGCCGGAGCAGCCCCAGCATTTT.

The rearrangement uses TRBV30 and TRBJ2-5; 8 bases match TRBD1. Trimming at V came to 5 bases and at J to 4 bases, leaving 6 bases not matched to a gene. The length of the CDR3 is 13 residues. The germline V gene encodes CDR1 GTSNPN and CDR2 SVGIG (reference sequence). The CDR3 sequence: CAWGQGRRETQYF. The CDR3, as DNA: TGTGCCTGGGGACAGGGCAGGAGAGAGACCCAGTACTTC.

In its sample, this clone was seen once. The chain has TRBV4-1 and TRBJ1-2; D ambiguous. Trimming took 0 bases from V and 4 from J, leaving 9 bases between them. Germline CDR1 reads MGHRA; CDR2 reads YSYEKL. This CDR3 is 14 amino acids long. CDR3 region: CASSQDVQFYGYTF. In DNA, the CDR3 is TGCGCCAGCAGCCAAGATGTACAGTTCTATGGCTACACCTTC.

For the CDR3, the DNA is TGTGCCAGCCAAGGGACTAGCGGGACGAACGAGCAGTACTTC. Its translation is CASQGTSGTNEQYF. The chain combines TRBV18 with TRBJ2-7; 13 bases agree with TRBD2. In germline, CDR1 is KGHSH, CDR2 LQKENI. V gave up 8 bases and J gave up 5 bases; unmatched junction bases: 6. The CDR3 contains 14 residues. The variable domain in full, completed from reference TRBV18 and TRBJ2-7, reads NAGVMQNPRHLVRRRGQEARLRCSPMKGHSHVYWYRQLPEEGLKFMVYLQKENIIDESGMPKERFSAEFPKEGPSILRIQQVVRGDSAAYFCASQGTSGTNEQYFGPGTRLTVT.